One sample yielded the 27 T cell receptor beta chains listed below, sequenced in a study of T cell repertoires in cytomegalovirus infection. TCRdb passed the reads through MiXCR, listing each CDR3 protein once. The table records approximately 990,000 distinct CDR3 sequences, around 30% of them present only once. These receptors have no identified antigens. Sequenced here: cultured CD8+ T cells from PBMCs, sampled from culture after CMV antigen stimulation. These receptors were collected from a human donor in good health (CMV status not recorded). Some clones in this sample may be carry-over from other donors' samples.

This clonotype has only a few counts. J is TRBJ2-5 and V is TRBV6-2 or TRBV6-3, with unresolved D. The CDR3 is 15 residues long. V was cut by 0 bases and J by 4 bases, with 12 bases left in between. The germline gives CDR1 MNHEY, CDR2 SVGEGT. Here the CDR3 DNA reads TGTGCCAGCAGTTACTCGAAGGGCCCTCGAGAGACCCAGTACTTC. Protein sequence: CASSYSKGPRETQYF.

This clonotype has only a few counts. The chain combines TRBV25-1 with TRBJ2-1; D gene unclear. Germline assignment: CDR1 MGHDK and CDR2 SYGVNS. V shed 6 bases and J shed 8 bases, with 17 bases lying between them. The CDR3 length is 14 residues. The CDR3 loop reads CASRQGSSFYEQFF. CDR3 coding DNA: TGTGCCAGCAGACAAGGATCGTCTTTTTATGAGCAGTTCTTC.

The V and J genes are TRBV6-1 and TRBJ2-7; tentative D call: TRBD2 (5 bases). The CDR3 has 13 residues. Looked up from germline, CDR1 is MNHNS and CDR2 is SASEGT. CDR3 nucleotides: TGTGCCAACAGTGAACGGGGCTCCTACGAGCAGTACGTC. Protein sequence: CANSERGSYEQYV.

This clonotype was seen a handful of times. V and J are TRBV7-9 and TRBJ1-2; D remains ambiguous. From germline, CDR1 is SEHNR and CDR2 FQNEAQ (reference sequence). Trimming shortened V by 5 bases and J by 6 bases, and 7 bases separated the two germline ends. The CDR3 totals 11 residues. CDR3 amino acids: CASSPVHGYTF. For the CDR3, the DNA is TGTGCCAGCAGCCCAGTGCATGGCTACACCTTC.

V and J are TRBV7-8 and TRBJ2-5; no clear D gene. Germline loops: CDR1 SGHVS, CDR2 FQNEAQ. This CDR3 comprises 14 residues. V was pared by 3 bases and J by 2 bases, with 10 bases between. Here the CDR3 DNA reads TGTGCCAGCAGCTTTACTACCGGACAAGAGACCCAGTACTTC. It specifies CASSFTTGQETQYF.

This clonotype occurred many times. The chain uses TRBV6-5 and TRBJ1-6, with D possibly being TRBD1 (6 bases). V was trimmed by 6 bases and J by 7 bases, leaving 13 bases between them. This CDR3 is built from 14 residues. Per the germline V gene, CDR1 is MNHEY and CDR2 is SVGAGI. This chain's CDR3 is CASRSQGSNSPLHF. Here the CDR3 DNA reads TGTGCCAGCAGATCACAGGGCTCCAATTCACCCCTCCACTTT.

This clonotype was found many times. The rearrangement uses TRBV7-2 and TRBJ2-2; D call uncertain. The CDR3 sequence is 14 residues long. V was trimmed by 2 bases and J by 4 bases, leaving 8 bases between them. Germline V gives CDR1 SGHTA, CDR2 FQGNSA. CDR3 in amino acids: CASSLSSITGELFF. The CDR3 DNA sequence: TGTGCCAGCAGCTTATCAAGTATCACCGGGGAGCTGTTTTTT.

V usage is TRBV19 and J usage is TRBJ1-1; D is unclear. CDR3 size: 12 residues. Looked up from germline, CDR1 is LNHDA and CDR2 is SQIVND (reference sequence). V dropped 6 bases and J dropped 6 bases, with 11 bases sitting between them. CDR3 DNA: TGTGCCAGTAGCCTAAGGAGCGCTGAAGCTTTCTTT. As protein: CASSLRSAEAFF. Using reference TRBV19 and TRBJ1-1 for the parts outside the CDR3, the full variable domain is DGGITQSPKYLFRKEGQNVTLSCEQNLNHDAMYWYRQDPGQGLRLIYYSQIVNDFQKGDIAEGYSVSREKKESFPLTVTSAQKNPTAFYLCASSLRSAEAFFGQGTRLTVV.

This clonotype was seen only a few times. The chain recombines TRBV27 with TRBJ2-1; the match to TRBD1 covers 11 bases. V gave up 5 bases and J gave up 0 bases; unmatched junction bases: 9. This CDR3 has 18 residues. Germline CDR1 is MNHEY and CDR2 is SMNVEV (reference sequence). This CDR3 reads CASSRLDRGPSSYNEQFF. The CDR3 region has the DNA TGTGCCAGCAGTCGATTGGACAGGGGGCCTAGCTCCTACAATGAGCAGTTCTTC.

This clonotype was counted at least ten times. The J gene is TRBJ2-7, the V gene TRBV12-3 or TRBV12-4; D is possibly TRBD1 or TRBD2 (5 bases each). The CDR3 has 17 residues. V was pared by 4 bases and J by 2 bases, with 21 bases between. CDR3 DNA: TGTGCCAGCAGTTCCCCCCTACGGCAGAGGGGAGCCTACGAGCAGTACTTC. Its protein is CASSSPLRQRGAYEQYF.

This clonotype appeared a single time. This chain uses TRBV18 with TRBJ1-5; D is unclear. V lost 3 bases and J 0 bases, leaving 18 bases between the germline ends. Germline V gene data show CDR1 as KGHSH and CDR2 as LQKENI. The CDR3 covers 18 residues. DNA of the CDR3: TGTGCCAGCTCACCGAGGGCCAGTAAGATCTATAGCAATCAGCCCCAGCATTTT. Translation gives CASSPRASKIYSNQPQHF.

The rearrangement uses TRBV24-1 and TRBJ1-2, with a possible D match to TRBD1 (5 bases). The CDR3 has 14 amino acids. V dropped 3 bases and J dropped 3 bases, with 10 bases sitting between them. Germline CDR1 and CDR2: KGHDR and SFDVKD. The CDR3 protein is CATSDTGAHYGYTF. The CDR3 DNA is TGTGCCACCAGTGATACCGGGGCCCACTATGGCTACACCTTC.

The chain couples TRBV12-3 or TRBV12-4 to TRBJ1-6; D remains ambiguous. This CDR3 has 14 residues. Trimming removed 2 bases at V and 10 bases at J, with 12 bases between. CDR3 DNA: TGTGCCAGCAGTTTACAAACAACTGGCTCACCCCTCCACTTT. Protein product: CASSLQTTGSPLHF.

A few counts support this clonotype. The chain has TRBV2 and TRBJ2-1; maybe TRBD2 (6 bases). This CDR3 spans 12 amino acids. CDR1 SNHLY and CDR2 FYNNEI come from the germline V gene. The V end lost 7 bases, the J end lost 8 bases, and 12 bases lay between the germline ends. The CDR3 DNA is TGTGCCAGCATAGGAGGGACCGATGAGCAGTTCTTC. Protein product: CASIGGTDEQFF.

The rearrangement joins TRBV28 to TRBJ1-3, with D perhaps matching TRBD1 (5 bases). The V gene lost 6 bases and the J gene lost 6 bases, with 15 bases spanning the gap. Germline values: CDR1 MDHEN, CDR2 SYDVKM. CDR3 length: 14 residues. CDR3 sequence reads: CASRIRGLLNTIYF. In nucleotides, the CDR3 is TGTGCCAGCAGAATAAGGGGATTGCTAAACACCATATATTTT.

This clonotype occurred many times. The chain's CDR3 is CASSLVPGSADTQYF. As DNA, the CDR3 is TGTGCCAGCAGCTTAGTTCCAGGGTCGGCAGATACGCAGTATTTT. The chain recombines TRBV7-8 with TRBJ2-3; D possibly corresponds to TRBD1 (5 bases). Trimming took off 1 base at V and 4 bases at J, with 12 bases between the two ends. Germline-derived CDR1 and CDR2 are SGHVS and FQNEAQ. The CDR3 covers 15 residues.

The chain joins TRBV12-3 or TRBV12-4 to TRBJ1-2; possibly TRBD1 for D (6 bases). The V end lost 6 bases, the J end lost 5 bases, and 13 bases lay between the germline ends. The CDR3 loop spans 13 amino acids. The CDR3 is CASSPTQGYGYTF. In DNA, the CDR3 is TGTGCCAGCAGCCCGACCCAGGGGTATGGCTACACCTTC.

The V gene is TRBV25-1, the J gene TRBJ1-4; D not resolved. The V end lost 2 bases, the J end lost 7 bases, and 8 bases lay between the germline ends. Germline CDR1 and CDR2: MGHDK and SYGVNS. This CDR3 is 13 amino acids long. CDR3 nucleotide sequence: TGTGCCAGCAGTGAACTTGGGGTTGAAAAACTGTTTTTT. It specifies CASSELGVEKLFF.

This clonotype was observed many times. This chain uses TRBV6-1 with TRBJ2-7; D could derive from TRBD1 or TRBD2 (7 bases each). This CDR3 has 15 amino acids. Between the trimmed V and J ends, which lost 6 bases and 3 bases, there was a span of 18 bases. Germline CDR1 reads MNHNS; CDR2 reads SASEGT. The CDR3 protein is CASRGGAGGYYEQYF. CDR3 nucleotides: TGTGCCAGCAGAGGGGGGGCAGGGGGATACTACGAGCAGTACTTC.

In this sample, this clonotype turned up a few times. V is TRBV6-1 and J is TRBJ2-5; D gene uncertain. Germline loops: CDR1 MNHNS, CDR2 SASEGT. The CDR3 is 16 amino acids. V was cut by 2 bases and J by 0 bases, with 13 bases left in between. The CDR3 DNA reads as TGTGCCAGCAGTGAATCAGCGCAAAGGTACCAAGAGACCCAGTACTTC. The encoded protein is CASSESAQRYQETQYF.

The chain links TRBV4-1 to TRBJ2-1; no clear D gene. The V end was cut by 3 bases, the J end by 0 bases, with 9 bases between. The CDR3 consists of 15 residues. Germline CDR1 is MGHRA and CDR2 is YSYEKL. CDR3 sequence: CASSHAVPSYNEQFF. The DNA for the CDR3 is TGCGCCAGCAGCCACGCGGTACCCTCCTACAATGAGCAGTTCTTC.

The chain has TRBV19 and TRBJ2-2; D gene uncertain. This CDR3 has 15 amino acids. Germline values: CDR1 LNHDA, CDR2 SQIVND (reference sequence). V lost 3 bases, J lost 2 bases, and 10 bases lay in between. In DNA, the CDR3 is TGTGCCAGTAGTATGAGGCCAGAAAACACCGGGGAGCTGTTTTTT. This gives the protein CASSMRPENTGELFF.

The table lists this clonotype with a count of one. The CDR3 DNA is TGTGCCAGCCAAGGGTCCGGGCAGTACTTC. It specifies CASQGSGQYF. The V and J genes are TRBV2 and TRBJ2-7; no clear D. The V end was cut by 8 bases, the J end by 9 bases, with 11 bases between. CDR1 is SNHLY, CDR2 FYNNEI, per germline. CDR3 length: 10 amino acids.

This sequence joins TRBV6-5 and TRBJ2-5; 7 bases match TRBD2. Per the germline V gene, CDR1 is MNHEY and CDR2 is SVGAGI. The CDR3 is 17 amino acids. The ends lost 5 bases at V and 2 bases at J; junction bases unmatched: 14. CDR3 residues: CASSPSSWGGEQETQYF. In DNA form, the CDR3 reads TGTGCCAGCAGTCCCTCCTCTTGGGGGGGGGAACAAGAGACCCAGTACTTC.

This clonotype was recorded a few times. Written as DNA, the CDR3 is TGTGCCAGCAGCTTAGTTCTATACTACAATGAGCAGTTCTTC. This gives the protein CASSLVLYYNEQFF. This rearrangement joins TRBV7-9 to TRBJ2-1; D uncertain. Trimming removed 1 base from V and 3 bases from J, with 7 bases in between. CDR3 size: 14 residues. CDR1 and CDR2 from the germline V gene are SEHNR and FQNEAQ (reference sequence).

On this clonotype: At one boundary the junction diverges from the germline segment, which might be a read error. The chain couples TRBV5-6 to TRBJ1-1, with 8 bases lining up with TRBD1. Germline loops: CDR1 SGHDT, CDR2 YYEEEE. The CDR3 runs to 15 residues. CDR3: CTSSWGQVDFLEAFF. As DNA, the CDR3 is TGTACCAGCAGCTGGGGACAGGTCGATTTTTTGGAAGCTTTCTTT.

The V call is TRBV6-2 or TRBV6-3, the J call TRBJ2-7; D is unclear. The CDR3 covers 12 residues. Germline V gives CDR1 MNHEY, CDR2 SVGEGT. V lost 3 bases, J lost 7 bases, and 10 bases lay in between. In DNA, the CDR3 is TGTGCCAGCAGTTATATCCTCGGAGAGCAGTACTTC. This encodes CASSYILGEQYF.